Detailed here is one T cell receptor beta chain. The antigen this receptor binds is unknown. The sample holds no much larger clone one base away, and base qualities are not on file. The label giving this sample's time point can be read as: baseline before first vaccination. Vaccinee samples came from UK trials COV001 and COV002, including a single-blind randomized controlled phase 2/3 trial of AZD1222 (ChAdOx1 nCoV-19) in healthy adults. Trial participant PBMC samples were collected at day 0 and day 28 after the second dose for TCRbeta chain sequencing. The data were obtained in a study of T cell responses to AZD1222 COVID-19 vaccine (dated by TCRdb to the early 2020s). For the study in its entirety: AZD1222 recipients whose second dose came at about 4 weeks and those whose second dose came at about 12 weeks were combined into one group, since spike-specific TCR depth and breadth did not differ between the two schedules. TCR sequencing was performed for 230 to 250 trial participants, of whom roughly 200 were given two doses of AZD1222 and around 25 were given two doses of MenACWY control vaccine. Trial participants were enrolled into age subgroups of 18-55, 56-69 and 70-plus years, which contained about 150, 27 and 61 TCR-sequenced participants, respectively.

The full study reports these points: The 56-69-year group was small, and its depth increase did not reach significance, likely because of low power. Most participants were white British and females outnumbered males, and the authors suggested that clonal diversity may have been underestimated. Conclusions about previously exposed vaccinees are limited because only 6 or 7 AZD1222 recipients were SARS-CoV-2 seropositive at baseline. After two AZD1222 doses, both the breadth and the depth of spike-specific TCRs were significantly higher than at day 0 and than in MenACWY recipients. Because no day 14 peak-response samples were available, repertoires were characterized only after the peak T cell response. CD4 TCRs associated with the vaccine covered the entire spike protein, and the dominant responses were in regions 160-218 and 743-854. Nearly half of unique spike-specific TCRs reportedly recognized epitopes outside regions mutated in the B.1.351 and B.1.1.7 variants.

The CDR3 regions of human TCRbeta chains were analyzed by immunosequencing. The source study handled its data this way. TCRs in the repertoires were matched against a reference library of SARS-CoV-2-specific TCRs that had been generated with the MIRA antigen-specificity platform. Breadth meant the fraction of unique TCRs that were SARS-CoV-2-associated, whereas depth meant the fraction of total T cells that were SARS-CoV-2-associated. Using the MIRA data, each spike-specific TCR was mapped to the spike region that the TCR reacts to and placed in a CD4 or CD8 class. Log10-transformed breadth and depth values were compared by one-way ANOVA with Sidak's multiple comparisons tests. TCRdb re-hosts the immuneACCESS table, in-frame sequences only. Its copies lack some clones; in the studies checked, an unresolved V gene accounts for under half of them, and the cause for the rest is not known. V and J calls and clone size follow that table, whereas D and trimming were derived from the DNA. The sample table records about 150,000 clones; roughly nine tenths of these occur just once. 1.5% to 2% of the sample goes to the ten largest clones.

The sample in question was peripheral blood, obtained on day 0 of AZD1222 vaccination. This TCR came from an adult in good health.

The CDR3 reads as follows: CSGRGTDKNTEAFF. The DNA reads as follows: TGCAGCGGACGAGGGACAGATAAGAACACTGAAGCTTTCTTT. The chain links TRBV29-1 with TRBJ1-1; 7 bases in the junction line up with TRBD1. The CDR3 sequence holds 14 residues, the cysteine and phenylalanine included. Only CDR3 DNA remains: 42 bases, in frame from the first base. The germline V gene gives CDR1 as SQVTM and CDR2 as ANQGSEA. Trimming accounts for 7 bases at V and 1 base at J, while the number of junction bases matched to no gene is 9.